These T cell receptor beta chains were read from a single sample in a study of T cells in Graves' hyperthyroidism and ophthalmopathy. TCRdb reprocessed the multiplex PCR reads via MiXCR and lists one record per CDR3 protein. The data show about 690,000 distinct CDR3 sequences, 15% to 20% seen once. Sequences were obtained from blood. The source of these receptors is a man aged 45-65 years with Graves' hyperthyroidism. CDR3s include the opening cysteine and the closing phenylalanine or tryptophan. Fields, in order: J gene, V gene, CDR3 protein.

TRBJ2-2 | TRBV5-1 | CASSLGQIGSTGELFF
TRBJ2-3 | TRBV11-2 | CASSPARVLLADTQYF
TRBJ2-5 | TRBV29-1 | CSVGGGQETQYF
TRBJ2-6 | TRBV6-1 | CASSARTGYSGANVLTF
TRBJ1-1 | TRBV9 | CASSVGDRAVMTEAFF
TRBJ2-1 | TRBV29-1 | CSVQTYSGRAGDEQFF
TRBJ2-7 | TRBV3-1 | CASSQAPRGHEQYF
TRBJ2-1 | TRBV29-1 | CSGDREPSSYNEQFF
TRBJ2-3 | TRBV2 | CASSDAIAYTDTQYF
TRBJ2-1 | TRBV18 | CASSPVNNEQFF
TRBJ1-2 | TRBV7-9 | CASSSPIFSTGPQFGYTF
TRBJ1-2 | TRBV4-1 | CASSQPRDGRYGYTF
TRBJ2-6 | TRBV29-1 | CSVDVSGSSSGANVLTF
TRBJ2-3 | TRBV6-1 | CASDRGAADTQYF
TRBJ2-2 | TRBV4-2 | CASSQGLGTGELFF
TRBJ1-5 | TRBV7-8 | CASSLAWDVHQPQHF
TRBJ2-7 | TRBV6-5 | CASSYGRGAYEQYF
TRBJ1-1 | TRBV7-9 | CASSPKGSGTEAFF
TRBJ1-5 | TRBV7-9 | CASSLESGPQHF
TRBJ2-1 | TRBV12-3/TRBV12-4 | CASSLTSGSVDEQFF
TRBJ2-7 | TRBV20-1 | CSARGRDSGRAGLYEQYF
TRBJ2-7 | TRBV30 | CASGQVVSYEQYF
TRBJ2-3 | TRBV28 | CASLRCSGSTDTQYF
TRBJ2-1 | TRBV7-8 | CASSWDILESSYNEQFF
TRBJ1-2 | TRBV6-2/TRBV6-3 | CASSPQGLGYTF
TRBJ1-1 | TRBV28 | CASIPGGDTEAFF
TRBJ2-7 | TRBV7-9 | CASSSGTGVEQYF
TRBJ2-1 | TRBV7-9 | CASSLARPSYNEQFF
TRBJ2-1 | TRBV27 | CASSFLDTSNEQFF
TRBJ1-4 | TRBV5-1 | CASSYRDRVPTNEKLFF
TRBJ2-7 | TRBV11-2 | CASSSTRDRSYEQYF
TRBJ1-5 | TRBV28 | CASSLPGTGGRNQPQHF
TRBJ2-1 | TRBV19 | CASKTEVGAIYNEQFF
TRBJ2-5 | TRBV27 | CASSLNWAGTQYF
TRBJ2-7 | TRBV9 | CASSVEGGGYEQYF
TRBJ2-5 | TRBV7-8 | CASSLVVGLPETQYF
TRBJ2-3 | TRBV7-2 | CASSTGQGVSTDTQYF
TRBJ2-3 | TRBV7-2 | CASSQVGKRPTDTQYF
TRBJ1-5 | TRBV19 | CASNLMTGGGNQPQHF
TRBJ2-1 | TRBV27 | CASRTDPTSAGSYNEQFF
TRBJ2-7 | TRBV11-1 | CAGSFDHEQYF
TRBJ1-6 | TRBV6-5 | CASSYLGPVDGSPLHF
TRBJ2-7 | TRBV28 | CASRVPLGNQGEQYF
TRBJ2-3 | TRBV12-3/TRBV12-4 | CASSPVAGVDTQYF
TRBJ2-1 | TRBV12-3/TRBV12-4 | CASSSAYGGSYNEQFF
TRBJ2-7 | TRBV10-3 | CAIRGGGSDSYEQYF
TRBJ2-2 | TRBV6-1 | CASSEAGGETGELFF
TRBJ2-7 | TRBV28 | CASSDDRGLTYEQYF
TRBJ1-5 | TRBV2 | CASSGAGDPGTPQHF
TRBJ1-5 | TRBV20-1 | CSASPGGPTRNQPQHF
TRBJ1-5 | TRBV30 | CAWSVLGNQPQHF
TRBJ2-2 | TRBV3-1 | CVSSQPGRSGELFF
TRBJ2-5 | TRBV20-1 | CSASWGRQSVQETQYF
TRBJ2-3 | TRBV9 | CASSVGWMTSTDTQYF
TRBJ1-2 | TRBV15 | CATSRDSPLGYTF
TRBJ2-5 | TRBV7-9 | CASSSRQAQETQYF
TRBJ1-3 | TRBV30 | CAWSRTDASGNTIYF
TRBJ2-7 | TRBV10-1 | CASMLSSYEQYF